These 27 T cell receptor beta chains were sequenced from one sample in a study of T cell repertoires in aging, cancer and after chemotherapy. Peripheral blood genomic DNA, not sorted cells or RNA, was the template. Rearranged V-D-J TRB sequences were amplified with a mixed TRB-A/B primer pool. Via MiXCR, TCRdb re-called the multiplex PCR reads, giving one row per CDR3 protein. The data contain under 6,500 distinct CDR3 sequences, 25% to 40% of them singletons. The source material was blood. Every receptor here comes from a human donor with a blood cancer.

Turning to this clonotype: An end of the junction differs from the germline gene, which may be a read error. The chain recombines TRBV27 with TRBJ2-2; D gene uncertain. The CDR3 is 14 residues long. Germline CDR1 reads MNHEY; CDR2 reads SMNVEV (reference sequence). In DNA form, the CDR3 reads TGTGCCAGCGGTTTAGGGCAGGCCACCGGGGAGCTGTTTTTT. Translated, it gives CASGLGQATGELFF.

The chain employs TRBV20-1 and TRBJ2-1; possible D gene TRBD2, 6 bases. V was clipped by 5 bases and J by 0 bases, with 8 bases between them. Germline CDR1 DFQATT, CDR2 SNEGSKA (reference sequence). CDR3 size: 13 residues. The CDR3, as DNA: TGCAGTGCTCCGGACTACTCCTACAATGAGCAGTTCTTC. Translation: CSAPDYSYNEQFF.

CDR3 sequence reads: CASSRGHAFF. For the CDR3, the DNA is TGTGCCAGCAGCCGGGGACATGCTTTCTTT. V usage is TRBV12-3 or TRBV12-4 and J usage is TRBJ1-1; D is possibly TRBD1 (6 bases). V dropped 6 bases and J dropped 11 bases, with 10 bases sitting between them. CDR3 length: 10 amino acids.

Regarding this clonotype: Just one base apart from a much larger clone, this may be a read error. The V gene is TRBV29-1, the J gene TRBJ1-1; D ambiguous. This CDR3 has 13 amino acids. The V gene's germline CDR1 is SQVTM and CDR2 ANQGSEA. CDR3: CSAGTAENNEAFF. The CDR3 DNA sequence: TGCAGCGCTGGAACAGCGGAGAACAATGAAGCTTTCTTT.

With respect to this clonotype: Being one base from a much bigger clone, this may be a read error. The CDR3 DNA sequence: TGTGCCAGCAACAGCAGGAGAAGTTACGAGCAGTACTTC. Its translation is CASNSRRSYEQYF. This chain uses TRBV13 with TRBJ2-7; D is undetermined. The V end was cut by 7 bases, the J end by 4 bases, with 14 bases between. This CDR3 has 13 amino acids. From germline, CDR1 is PRHDT and CDR2 FYEKMQ (reference sequence).

This chain connects TRBV24-1 to TRBJ2-7; no definite D call. V lost 5 bases, J lost 3 bases, and 19 bases lay in between. The CDR3 consists of 16 residues. Germline lookup yields CDR1 KGHDR and CDR2 SFDVKD. For the CDR3, the DNA is TGTGCCACCAGTGCCCGGCTGGTGGGGTTCTTCTACGAGCAGTACTTC. Its translation: CATSARLVGFFYEQYF.

This clonotype rates as medium-sized. The J gene is TRBJ2-5, the V gene TRBV6-5; 7 bases align to TRBD2. This CDR3 comprises 14 residues. The germline CDR1 and CDR2 sequences are MNHEY and SVGAGI. The junction had 5 bases not matched to a gene; V was cut back by 2 bases and J by 5 bases. In nucleotides, the CDR3 is TGTGCCAGCAGTTACCCTAGGGAGGGTGAGACCCAGTACTTC. Encoded protein: CASSYPREGETQYF.

The chain joins TRBV5-1 to TRBJ2-7; 7 bases align to TRBD1. The CDR3 has 14 residues. The V gene end was trimmed by 4 bases and the J gene end by 5 bases; junction bases not matched to a gene: 9. CDR1 and CDR2 from the germline V gene are SGHRS and YFSETQ. The chain's CDR3 is CASSPGTVIHEQYF. CDR3 DNA sequence: TGCGCCAGCAGCCCTGGGACAGTAATCCACGAGCAGTACTTC.

This clonotype was recorded a few times. The rearrangement uses TRBV6-4 and TRBJ2-7; D is unresolved. Trimming removed 0 bases from V and 4 bases from J, with 7 bases in between. This CDR3 is 13 amino acids long. In germline, CDR1 is MRHNA, CDR2 SNTAGT. The CDR3 reads CASSDSARYEQYF. For the CDR3, the DNA is TGTGCCAGCAGTGACTCTGCGAGATACGAGCAGTACTTC.

Judged by abundance, this clonotype is medium-sized. The genes are TRBV12-3 or TRBV12-4 and TRBJ2-6; D is ambiguous. The CDR3 has 14 amino acids. V was trimmed by 7 bases and J by 4 bases, leaving 11 bases between them. In nucleotides, the CDR3 is TGTGCCAGCATTGTGTTAGGAGGGGCCAACGTCCTGACTTTC. It codes for CASIVLGGANVLTF.

The rearrangement uses TRBV30 and TRBJ1-1; possibly TRBD1 for D (5 bases). CDR1 is GTSNPN, CDR2 SVGIG, per germline (reference sequence). Trimming pared 3 bases from V and 11 bases from J, leaving 13 bases between. This CDR3 region has 11 residues. In DNA form, the CDR3 reads TGTGCCTGGAGGAGGGGTGGTGGGGCTTTCTTT. Protein: CAWRRGGGAFF. Variable domain in full (rest from reference TRBV30 and TRBJ1-1): SQTIHQWPATLVQPVGSPLSLECTVEGTSNPNLYWYRQAAGRGLQLLFYSVGIGQISSEVPQNLSASRPQDRQFILSSKKLLLSDSGFYLCAWRRGGGAFFGQGTRLTVV.

The chain employs TRBV6-5 and TRBJ2-7; no clear D. This CDR3 has 15 residues. Looked up from germline, CDR1 is MNHEY and CDR2 is SVGAGI. The ends were cut back, 5 bases at V and 3 bases at J, with 17 bases in the middle. The CDR3, as DNA: TGTGCCAGCAGTAACATGCCTGAAGGGTACTACGAGCAGTACTTC. Protein: CASSNMPEGYYEQYF.

The chain recombines TRBV10-3 with TRBJ2-3; unclear D gene. Germline assignment: CDR1 ENHRY and CDR2 SYGVKD. The CDR3 is 11 residues long. V dropped 4 bases and J dropped 4 bases, with 3 bases sitting between them. CDR3: CAISVADTQYF. The DNA for the CDR3 is TGTGCCATCAGTGTGGCAGATACGCAGTATTTT.

This clonotype turned up a few times. The chain links TRBV20-1 to TRBJ2-1; 11 nucleotides match TRBD2. From germline, CDR1 is DFQATT and CDR2 SNEGSKA (reference sequence). The CDR3 is 16 residues long. The V segment lost 5 bases and the J segment 8 bases; nucleotides outside the gene matches: 14. The CDR3, as DNA: TGCAGTGCTGAAATGCGACTAGCGGGGATGGTCGATGAGCAGTTCTTC. This encodes CSAEMRLAGMVDEQFF.

The gene calls are TRBV6-5 and TRBJ1-2; the match to TRBD1 covers 7 bases. The CDR3 loop spans 15 amino acids. Germline CDR1 is MNHEY and CDR2 is SVGAGI. V shed 6 bases and J 0 bases; nucleotides not matched to a gene: 7. The CDR3 sequence: CASSLDRSTNYGYTF. In DNA, the CDR3 is TGTGCCAGCAGCCTGGACAGGTCAACTAACTATGGCTACACCTTC.

The chain is built from TRBV27 and TRBJ1-5, with a weak D call TRBD1 (6 bases). CDR3 length: 14 residues. Trimming pared 7 bases from V and 0 bases from J, leaving 10 bases between. Germline V lookup: CDR1 MNHEY, CDR2 SMNVEV (reference sequence). The CDR3 coding sequence is TGTGCCAGCAAGGGGGGCGATAGCAATCAGCCCCAGCATTTT. Protein sequence: CASKGGDSNQPQHF.

This clonotype was counted only a few times. J is TRBJ2-1 and V is TRBV6-5; 8 nucleotides match TRBD2. V lost 10 bases and J lost 0; bases outside the gene matches: 8. The CDR3 loop spans 15 amino acids. Per germline, CDR1 MNHEY and CDR2 SVGAGI. Written as DNA, the CDR3 is TGTGCCACCAACGGGGGGGGGAGCTCCTACAATGAGCAGTTCTTC. It specifies CATNGGGSSYNEQFF.

This clonotype was counted a few times. The chain has TRBV6-5 and TRBJ2-1; a weak D match, TRBD2 (5 bases). V was pared by 5 bases and J by 9 bases, with 11 bases between. This CDR3 comprises 12 residues. Per germline, CDR1 MNHEY and CDR2 SVGAGI. CDR3 coding DNA: TGTGCCAGCAGTGGATCGGGGTTTGAGCAGTTCTTC. This sequence encodes CASSGSGFEQFF.

This clonotype is termed medium-sized. This rearrangement joins TRBV27 to TRBJ1-6, with 9 bases matching TRBD1. Unmatched junction bases numbered 7, after V lost 6 bases and J lost 10 bases. This CDR3 spans 14 amino acids. CDR1 and CDR2 from the germline V gene are MNHEY and SMNVEV (reference sequence). The CDR3 nucleotides read TGTGCCAGCAGACGGACAGGGGAGGGCTCACCCCTCCACTTT. Translating it yields CASRRTGEGSPLHF.

The rearrangement uses TRBV6-5 and TRBJ1-3; D gene unclear. Germline CDR1 is MNHEY and CDR2 is SVGAGI. V was clipped by 5 bases and J by 3 bases, with 8 bases between them. The length of the CDR3 is 13 residues. For the CDR3, the DNA is TGTGCCAGCAGTGAACCGTATGGAAACACCATATATTTT. It translates to CASSEPYGNTIYF.

The J gene is TRBJ1-6, the V gene TRBV5-1; D is possibly TRBD1 (6 bases). From germline, CDR1 is SGHRS and CDR2 YFSETQ. Trimming pared 0 bases from V and 7 bases from J, leaving 11 bases between. CDR3 length: 15 amino acids. The CDR3 sequence is CASSLGRGPNSPLHF. The CDR3 nucleotides read TGCGCCAGCAGCTTGGGCAGGGGACCAAATTCACCCCTCCACTTT. Together with reference TRBV5-1 and TRBJ1-6, the CDR3 gives the full variable domain: KAGVTQTPRYLIKTRGQQVTLSCSPISGHRSVSWYQQTPGQGLQFLFEYFSETQRNKGNFPGRFSGRQFSNSRSEMNVSTLELGDSALYLCASSLGRGPNSPLHFGNGTRLTVT.

This clonotype has just a few counts. This chain links TRBV6-5 with TRBJ1-1; TRBD1 agrees at 8 bases. The CDR3 runs 15 residues. In germline, CDR1 is MNHEY, CDR2 SVGAGI. V shed 5 bases and J 0 bases; nucleotides not matched to a gene: 5. CDR3 DNA: TGTGCCAGCAGTACATTCAGGGGGCTGAACACTGAAGCTTTCTTT. Its translation: CASSTFRGLNTEAFF.

The rearrangement links TRBV20-1 to TRBJ1-2, with 9 bases matching TRBD1. This CDR3 spans 13 amino acids. Trimming cost V 5 bases and J 11 bases; bases outside gene matches: 12. CDR1 and CDR2 from the germline V gene are DFQATT and SNEGSKA (reference sequence). CDR3 sequence: CSAPTGGLKEYTF. The CDR3, as DNA: TGCAGTGCTCCGACAGGGGGGTTGAAGGAGTACACCTTC.

The rearrangement links TRBV5-4 to TRBJ1-1, with 8 positions matching TRBD1. CDR1 is SGHNT, CDR2 YYREEE, per germline (reference sequence). The CDR3 spans 16 residues. With 3 bases clipped from V and 7 bases from J, the junction kept 14 bases outside the gene matches. CDR3 nucleotide sequence: TGTGCCAGCAGCTCATATAATTCCAGGGGGCCTAGTGAAGCTTTCTTT. Amino acids: CASSSYNSRGPSEAFF.

The chain recombines TRBV6-1 with TRBJ1-2; the match to TRBD1 covers 7 bases. The V and J ends lost 6 bases and 5 bases, in that order; junction bases with no gene match: 6. Germline V CDR1 and CDR2: MNHNS, SASEGT. The CDR3 length is 13 residues. This CDR3 is CASSLDRIYGYTF. The CDR3 coding sequence is TGTGCCAGCAGCCTGGACAGGATATATGGCTACACCTTC.

The table lists this clonotype with a count of one. The chain joins TRBV5-6 to TRBJ2-5, with D uncertain. Per germline, CDR1 SGHDT and CDR2 YYEEEE. The CDR3 covers 13 residues. Trimming shortened V by 2 bases and J by 4 bases, and 9 bases separated the two germline ends. DNA for the CDR3: TGTGCCAGCAGCTTAGTCGGTCGAGAGACCCAGTACTTC. It yields the protein CASSLVGRETQYF.

This clonotype was seen a few times. The rearrangement joins TRBV11-2 to TRBJ2-7, with 12 bases fitting TRBD1. Germline CDR1 and CDR2: SGHAT and FQNNGV. The CDR3 runs to 17 residues. After removal of 5 bases from V and 4 bases from J, the junction contained 12 bases not matched to a gene. Written as DNA, the CDR3 is TGTGCCAGCAGCCTCCAAGGGGGGGGACAGGGGGCTTACGAGCAGTACTTC. This sequence encodes CASSLQGGGQGAYEQYF.